Below are 14 T cell receptor beta chains sequenced from a single sample in a study of T cell repertoires in cytomegalovirus infection. Each CDR3 protein is one row after TCRdb ran MiXCR on the reads. The profile shows approximately 250,000 distinct CDR3 sequences, 6.5% of them singletons. The sequenced sample was PBMCs. The receptors here all came from a human donor in good health (CMV status not recorded). Some clones in this sample may be carry-over from other donors' samples.

This clonotype is termed medium-sized (0.01 to 0.1%). The V gene is TRBV7-2, the J gene TRBJ1-2; 7 bases agree with TRBD1. This CDR3 comprises 15 residues. V was pared by 6 bases and J by 4 bases, with 11 bases of the junction left unmatched. Germline CDR1 SGHTA, CDR2 FQGNSA. CDR3: CASRQGRGRGYGYTF. As DNA, the CDR3 is TGTGCCAGCAGGCAAGGGAGGGGGCGCGGCTATGGCTACACCTTC. Full variable domain (remainder filled in from reference TRBV7-2 and TRBJ1-2): GAGVSQSPSNKVTEKGKDVELRCDPISGHTALYWYRQSLGQGLEFLIYFQGNSAPDKSGLPSDRFSAERTGGSVSTLTIQRTQQEDSAVYLCASRQGRGRGYGYTFGSGTRLTVV.

This clonotype has a count of ten or more. The gene calls are TRBV28 and TRBJ1-6; D is possibly TRBD1 (5 bases). From germline, CDR1 is MDHEN and CDR2 SYDVKM. The CDR3 has 15 residues. V lost 10 bases and J lost 9, with 22 bases in between. The CDR3 region is CATNHRSRDGSPLHF. CDR3 nucleotide sequence: TGTGCCACGAACCATCGGAGCAGGGACGGTTCACCCCTCCACTTT.

This clonotype has ten or more counts. The CDR3 reads CASNQPGHSNQPQHF. The CDR3 nucleotides read TGTGCCAGCAACCAACCAGGACATAGCAATCAGCCCCAGCATTTT. The J gene is TRBJ1-5, the V gene TRBV6-1; the D gene is possibly TRBD1 (5 bases). Deletions cut 7 bases from V and 0 bases from J, with 13 bases between. The length of the CDR3 is 15 residues. CDR1 is MNHNS and CDR2 is SASEGT in the germline V gene.

This clonotype appeared a few times. V gene TRBV6-6 combines with J gene TRBJ2-1, with a weak D call TRBD1 (6 bases). V was pared by 6 bases and J by 4 bases, with 7 bases between. CDR3 length: 12 amino acids. Per the germline V gene, CDR1 is MNHNY and CDR2 is SVGAGI (reference sequence). The CDR3 DNA follows: TGTGCCAGCAGAGGACAGTACAATGAGCAGTTCTTC. Its translation is CASRGQYNEQFF.

This clonotype was observed many times. This sequence joins TRBV15 and TRBJ2-5; TRBD1 aligns across 10 bases. The V segment lost 3 bases and the J segment 1 base; nucleotides outside the gene matches: 5. The CDR3 runs to 16 residues. The germline V gene encodes CDR1 LNHNV and CDR2 YYDKDF (reference sequence). In DNA form, the CDR3 reads TGTGCCACCAGCAGTGGGACAGGGGTAATCCAAGAGACCCAGTACTTC. The encoded protein is CATSSGTGVIQETQYF.

This clonotype was seen ten or more times. The CDR3 DNA is TGTGCCAGCAGCGCTAGGACGCCAGCGAACACCGGGGAGCTGTTTTTT. Its protein is CASSARTPANTGELFF. The chain joins TRBV7-9 to TRBJ2-2; D not resolved. Germline V gene lookup returns CDR1 SEHNR and CDR2 FQNEAQ (reference sequence). The ends were cut back, 5 bases at V and 0 bases at J, with 13 bases in the middle. This CDR3 is 16 amino acids long.

This clonotype was seen at least ten times. The V call is TRBV6-2 or TRBV6-3, the J call TRBJ2-1; D remains unclear. This CDR3 has 16 amino acids. The germline CDR1 and CDR2 sequences are MNHEY and SVGEGT. Between the trimmed V and J ends, which lost 6 bases and 0 bases, there was a span of 15 bases. This CDR3 is CASSHSVSSSYNEQFF. The DNA of the CDR3 is TGTGCCAGCAGCCACAGCGTCTCTAGCTCCTACAATGAGCAGTTCTTC.

This clonotype was seen repeatedly, ten times or more. This chain links TRBV6-2 or TRBV6-3 with TRBJ2-3; the D is unclear. CDR1 and CDR2 (germline): MNHEY, SVGEGT. Trimming pared 2 bases from V and 2 bases from J, leaving 5 bases between. This CDR3 has 13 amino acids. The CDR3 DNA reads as TGTGCCAGCAGTTACGATTACACAGATACGCAGTATTTT. Its protein is CASSYDYTDTQYF.

This clonotype was counted at least ten times. The chain recombines TRBV20-1 with TRBJ1-1; weak D call: TRBD1 (5 bases). There are 20 residues in the CDR3. Germline CDR1 is DFQATT and CDR2 is SNEGSKA (reference sequence). V was clipped by 6 bases and J by 2 bases, with 34 bases between them. CDR3 in amino acids: CSAIKPLFWDGKQFNTEAFF. The CDR3 DNA reads TGCAGTGCCATAAAACCATTATTCTGGGACGGCAAACAGTTCAACACTGAAGCTTTCTTT.

This clonotype was detected many times. This rearrangement joins TRBV27 to TRBJ1-3; unclear D gene. The germline V and J ends were trimmed by 3 bases and 0 bases, with 12 bases remaining between them. The germline CDR1 and CDR2 sequences are MNHEY and SMNVEV (reference sequence). There are 16 residues in the CDR3. The CDR3 is CASSFGPEGSGNTIYF. The CDR3 nucleotides read TGTGCCAGCAGTTTCGGCCCGGAAGGCTCTGGAAACACCATATATTTT.

This clonotype has ten or more counts. This chain joins TRBV11-2 and TRBJ2-1; TRBD2 matches at 8 bases. This CDR3 is built from 14 residues. The trim removed 5 bases at V and 1 base at J, leaving 1 base unmatched. CDR1 SGHAT and CDR2 FQNNGV come from the germline V gene. CDR3 nucleotides: TGTGCCAGCAGCCCTAGCGGGTCCTACAATGAGCAGTTCTTC. Its protein product is CASSPSGSYNEQFF.

The chain recombines TRBV29-1 with TRBJ2-2; the D gene is possibly TRBD1 (5 bases). Germline V gene sequence: CDR1 SQVTM, CDR2 ANQGSEA. The CDR3 spans 14 residues. Trimming left V 7 bases short and J 1 base short, with 13 bases between. The CDR3 DNA follows: TGCAGCGCCGCAATTACAGGGAACACCGGGGAGCTGTTTTTT. Residues: CSAAITGNTGELFF.

This clonotype has a count of ten or more. This rearrangement joins TRBV20-1 to TRBJ1-2; 7 bases align to TRBD1. The germline V gene has CDR1 DFQATT and CDR2 SNEGSKA (reference sequence). With 5 bases clipped from V and 5 bases from J, the junction kept 8 bases outside the gene matches. The CDR3 has 13 residues. DNA of the CDR3: TGCAGTGCTCGACTGACAGGGAGTTATGGCTACACCTTC. Translation gives CSARLTGSYGYTF.

This clonotype was counted many times. The chain recombines TRBV29-1 with TRBJ2-2, with 12 bases lining up with TRBD2. Looked up from germline, CDR1 is SQVTM and CDR2 is ANQGSEA. The CDR3 has 15 residues. V trimming: 2 bases; J trimming: 3 bases; junction bases outside the gene matches: 1. CDR3: CSVELAGGYTGELFF. In DNA form, the CDR3 reads TGCAGCGTTGAACTAGCGGGGGGGTACACCGGGGAGCTGTTTTTT.